This passage covers 2 T cell receptor beta chains from one sample sequenced in a study of blood T cell repertoires in COVID-19. Using immunoSEQ multiplex PCR, the repertoire was profiled, and TCRdb retains in-frame clones only, with some absent. The table lists about 250,000 clones, roughly 86% of them singletons, with about 5.4% in the top ten. The sequencing sample was made of peripheral blood. The source is a woman older than 75 with COVID-19, enrolled during active disease.

This chain uses TRBV5-6 with TRBJ1-2, with 9 nucleotides matching TRBD1. Germline trimming cut 4 bases from V and 2 bases from J; bases unmatched to any gene: 6. Germline V gives CDR1 SGHDT, CDR2 YYEEEE. The CDR3 has 15 residues. The CDR3: CASSTQGAQNYGYTF. CDR3 in DNA: TGTGCCAGCAGCACACAGGGGGCGCAAAACTATGGCTACACCTTC. Full variable domain (rest looked up from reference TRBV5-6 and TRBJ1-2): DAGVTQSPTHLIKTRGQQVTLRCSPKSGHDTVSWYQQALGQGPQFIFQYYEEEERQRGNFPDRFSGHQFPNYSSELNVNALLLGDSALYLCASSTQGAQNYGYTFGSGTRLTVV.

The V and J genes are TRBV2 and TRBJ2-1; D ambiguous. Germline assignment: CDR1 SNHLY and CDR2 FYNNEI. The V gene lost 3 bases and the J gene lost 10 bases, with 13 bases spanning the gap. The CDR3 consists of 13 residues. As DNA, the CDR3 is TGTGCCAGCAGTGAGGCCCCCTTCGGGGAGCAGTTCTTC. It encodes CASSEAPFGEQFF.